These 14 T cell receptor beta chains came from one sample sequenced in a study of cytomegalovirus exposure and HLA in healthy donors. Primers included in the PCR were 60 Vbeta and 13 Jbeta primers. Profiled with immunoSEQ multiplex PCR; TCRdb holds only in-frame clones, not every one. This repertoire shows around 110,000 clones, 75% to 90% found once; its top ten account for 2.1%. The sequenced material came from PBMCs. The receptors were sampled from a man aged 30 to 45 in good health and CMV-seronegative.

This chain uses TRBV4-1 with TRBJ2-7; TRBD2 matches at 9 bases. V shed 0 bases and J 4 bases; nucleotides not matched to a gene: 7. The CDR3 is 16 residues long. Germline assignment: CDR1 MGHRA and CDR2 YSYEKL. The CDR3 spells CASSQEQFLAGYEQYF. The CDR3 nucleotides read TGCGCCAGCAGCCAAGAGCAGTTTCTAGCGGGATACGAGCAGTACTTC.

The rearrangement uses TRBV7-2 and TRBJ2-5; D call uncertain. V was trimmed by 5 bases and J by 4 bases, leaving 2 bases between them. The germline gives CDR1 SGHTA, CDR2 FQGNSA. The CDR3 spans 10 residues. CDR3 nucleotides: TGTGCCAGCAGCCTAGAGACCCAGTACTTC. This codes for CASSLETQYF.

The sample holds a few counts of this clone. In DNA form, the CDR3 reads TGTGCCAGCAGTGTTGCTGGCAGGGGCGAGAATCAGCCCCAGCATTTT. The encoded protein is CASSVAGRGENQPQHF. The genes are TRBV28 and TRBJ1-5, with D possibly being TRBD1 (6 bases). Looked up from germline, CDR1 is MDHEN and CDR2 is SYDVKM. This CDR3 comprises 16 residues. V was shortened by 5 bases and J by 4 bases, with 18 bases between the two germline ends.

The gene calls are TRBV29-1 and TRBJ1-1; possible D gene TRBD1, 5 bases. This CDR3 is built from 13 residues. The germline V gene encodes CDR1 SQVTM and CDR2 ANQGSEA. V lost 4 bases, J lost 4 bases, and 13 bases lay in between. The chain's CDR3 is CSVAGTLGTEAFF. The CDR3 nucleotides are TGCAGCGTTGCAGGGACTTTGGGCACTGAAGCTTTCTTT. The full variable domain, completed using reference TRBV29-1 and TRBJ1-1, is SAVISQKPSRDICQRGTSLTIQCQVDSQVTMMFWYRQQPGQSLTLIATANQGSEATYESGFVIDKFPISRPNLTFSTLTVSNMSPEDSSIYLCSVAGTLGTEAFFGQGTRLTVV.

The CDR3 DNA reads TGCGCCAGCAGCTCCGGACAAGGGGATTCACCCCTCCACTTT. Its translation: CASSSGQGDSPLHF. The J gene is TRBJ1-6, the V gene TRBV5-1; D may be TRBD1 (5 bases). Trimming stripped 3 bases from V and 8 bases from J, with 12 bases between. The length of the CDR3 is 14 residues. CDR1 and CDR2 (germline): SGHRS, YFSETQ.

The J gene is TRBJ1-2, the V gene TRBV29-1; D may be TRBD1 (5 bases). Between the trimmed V and J ends, which lost 2 bases and 7 bases, there was a span of 8 bases. From germline, CDR1 is SQVTM and CDR2 ANQGSEA. This CDR3 contains 11 residues. CDR3 residues: CSVEQGGGYTF. The DNA for the CDR3 is TGCAGCGTTGAACAGGGAGGTGGCTACACCTTC. The full variable domain, in which reference TRBV29-1 and TRBJ1-2 provide the parts outside the CDR3, is SAVISQKPSRDICQRGTSLTIQCQVDSQVTMMFWYRQQPGQSLTLIATANQGSEATYESGFVIDKFPISRPNLTFSTLTVSNMSPEDSSIYLCSVEQGGGYTFGSGTRLTVV.

The chain uses TRBV20-1 and TRBJ2-1, with 7 bases matching TRBD2. This CDR3 region has 11 residues. With 8 bases clipped from V and 8 bases from J, the junction kept 6 bases outside the gene matches. From germline, CDR1 is DFQATT and CDR2 SNEGSKA (reference sequence). CDR3 DNA sequence: TGCAGTACCCGGGGGGTGGATGAGCAGTTCTTC. This translates into CSTRGVDEQFF.

The chain carries TRBV30 and TRBJ2-2; TRBD1 matches 7 bases. Germline values: CDR1 GTSNPN, CDR2 SVGIG (reference sequence). Unmatched junction bases numbered 14, after V lost 5 bases and J lost 5 bases. This CDR3 spans 16 amino acids. CDR3 DNA sequence: TGTGCCTGGCTACCCCTCCGACAGGGTGGAACCGGGGAGCTGTTTTTT. Translation: CAWLPLRQGGTGELFF.

The chain is built from TRBV5-4 and TRBJ2-5; a possible D gene is TRBD2 (5 bases). The ends were cut back, 4 bases at V and 5 bases at J, with 21 bases in the middle. CDR3 length equals 16 residues. CDR1 is SGHNT and CDR2 is YYREEE in the germline V gene (reference sequence). The CDR3: CASSPQRGLGSETQYF. CDR3 coding DNA: TGTGCCAGCAGCCCGCAGCGCGGGCTAGGTAGTGAGACCCAGTACTTC.

In regard to this clone: Relative to the germline gene, one junction end is altered; a read error may explain this. CDR3 sequence reads: CASSKTYSGANGLTF. DNA for the CDR3: TGTGCCAGCAGTAAAACGTACTCTGGGGCCAACGGCCTGACTTTC. This chain uses TRBV28 with TRBJ2-6; the D gene is possibly TRBD1 (5 bases). The germline gives CDR1 MDHEN, CDR2 SYDVKM. This CDR3 has 15 residues. Variable domain in full (rest from reference TRBV28 and TRBJ2-6): DVKVTQSSRYLVKRTGEKVFLECVQDMDHENMFWYRQDPGLGLRLIYFSYDVKMKEKGDIPEGYSVSREKKERFSLILESASTNQTSMYLCASSKTYSGANGLTFGAGSRLTVL.

The V and J genes are TRBV14 and TRBJ1-4, with D possibly matching TRBD1 (6 bases). Germline CDR1 reads SGHDN; CDR2 reads FVKESK. The V and J ends lost 1 base and 4 bases respectively, with 10 bases between them. The CDR3 runs 15 residues. In DNA, the CDR3 is TGTGCCAGCAGCCAAGTCGGACAGCTTAATGAAAAACTGTTTTTT. Translating gives CASSQVGQLNEKLFF.

This rearrangement joins TRBV7-9 to TRBJ1-3; 9 bases are shared with TRBD1. The CDR3 loop spans 15 amino acids. V shed 3 bases, J shed 0 bases, and the junction held 0 bases outside the gene matches. Germline values: CDR1 SEHNR, CDR2 FQNEAQ (reference sequence). CDR3 residues: CASSLDRGSGNTIYF. CDR3 DNA sequence: TGTGCCAGCAGCTTGGACAGGGGCTCTGGAAACACCATATATTTT.

The V gene is TRBV2, the J gene TRBJ2-6; TRBD1 might be the D (5 bases). The CDR3 extends over 15 amino acids. Looked up from germline, CDR1 is SNHLY and CDR2 is FYNNEI. V shed 5 bases and J shed 1 base, with 9 bases lying between them. The CDR3 sequence: CASSKDSSGANVLTF. The DNA for the CDR3 is TGTGCCAGCAGTAAAGACAGTTCTGGGGCCAACGTCCTGACTTTC.

This chain links TRBV5-3 with TRBJ2-3; weak D call: TRBD1 (6 bases). TRBV5-3 falls under the ORF class, with uncertain function. Trimming stripped 4 bases from V and 0 bases from J, with 18 bases between. The CDR3 runs to 17 residues. This chain's CDR3 is CARSNYDTGFSTDTQYF. The CDR3 bases are TGTGCCAGAAGCAACTACGATACAGGGTTTAGCACAGATACGCAGTATTTT.